This paragraph covers one TCR beta chain sequence. This specimen belongs to a study of blood T cell repertoires in COVID-19. The wider study: The United States, Italy and Spain supplied acute and convalescent COVID-19 samples. From T cells, B-cell-depleted T cells, or PBMCs came the material, which was cDNA or gDNA.

In the authors' workflow: Amplified reference gene primers provided the basis for estimating nucleated cell counts. Sequencing used immunoSEQ multiplex PCR; TCRdb keeps in-frame clones, though not all of them. V, J and clone size are taken as reported in that table, and D and trimming were inferred from the DNA itself. The repertoire includes around 130,000 clones, more than 75% of them detected once, and roughly 2.2% sits in the top ten. The source of this sequence is a woman aged 50 to 60 with acute or convalescent COVID-19. The sequenced sample consisted of peripheral blood.

For the CDR3, the DNA is TGCGCCAGCAGCCAAAAGACTAGTTACGAGCAGTACTTC. It is translated as CASSQKTSYEQYF. The chain links TRBV4-3 to TRBJ2-7, with D perhaps TRBD2 (6 bases). The CDR3 loop spans 13 amino acids. Trimming took off 2 bases at V and 4 bases at J, with 9 bases between the two ends. CDR1 LGHNA and CDR2 YSLEER come from the germline V gene.